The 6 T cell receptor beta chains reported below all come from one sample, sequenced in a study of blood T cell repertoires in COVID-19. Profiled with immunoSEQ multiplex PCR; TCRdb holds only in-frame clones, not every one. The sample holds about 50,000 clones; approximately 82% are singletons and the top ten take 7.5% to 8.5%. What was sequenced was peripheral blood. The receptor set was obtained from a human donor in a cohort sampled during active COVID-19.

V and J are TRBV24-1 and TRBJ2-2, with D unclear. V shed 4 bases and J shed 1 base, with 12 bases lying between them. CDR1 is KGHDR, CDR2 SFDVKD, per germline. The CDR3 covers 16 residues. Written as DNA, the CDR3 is TGTGCCACCAGTGACCCCTTCACACAGAACACCGGGGAGCTGTTTTTT. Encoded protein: CATSDPFTQNTGELFF.

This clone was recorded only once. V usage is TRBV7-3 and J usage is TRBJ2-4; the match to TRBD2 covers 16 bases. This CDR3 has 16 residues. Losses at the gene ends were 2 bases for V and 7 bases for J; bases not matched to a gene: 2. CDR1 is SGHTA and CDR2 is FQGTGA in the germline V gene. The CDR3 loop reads CASSLGTSGRANIQYF. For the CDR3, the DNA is TGTGCCAGCAGCTTAGGGACTAGCGGGAGGGCCAACATTCAGTACTTC.

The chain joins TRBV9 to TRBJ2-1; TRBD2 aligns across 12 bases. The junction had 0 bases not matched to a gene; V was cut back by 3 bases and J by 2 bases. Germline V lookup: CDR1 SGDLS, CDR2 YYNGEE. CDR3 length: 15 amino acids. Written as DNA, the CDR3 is TGTGCCAGCAGCGGGACTAGCGGGACCTACAATGAGCAGTTCTTC. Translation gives CASSGTSGTYNEQFF.

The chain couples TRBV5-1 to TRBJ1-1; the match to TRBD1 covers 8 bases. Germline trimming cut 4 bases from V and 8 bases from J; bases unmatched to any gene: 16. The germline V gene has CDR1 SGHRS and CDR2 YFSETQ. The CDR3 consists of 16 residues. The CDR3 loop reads CASSQDPGTGDPEAFF. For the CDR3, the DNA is TGCGCCAGCAGCCAAGACCCCGGGACAGGAGATCCCGAAGCTTTCTTT. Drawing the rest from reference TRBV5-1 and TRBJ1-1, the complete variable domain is KAGVTQTPRYLIKTRGQQVTLSCSPISGHRSVSWYQQTPGQGLQFLFEYFSETQRNKGNFPGRFSGRQFSNSRSEMNVSTLELGDSALYLCASSQDPGTGDPEAFFGQGTRLTVV.

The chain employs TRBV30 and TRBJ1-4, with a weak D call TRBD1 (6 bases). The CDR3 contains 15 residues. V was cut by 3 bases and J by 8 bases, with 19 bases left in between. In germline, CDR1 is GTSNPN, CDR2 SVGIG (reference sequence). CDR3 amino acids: CAWRETGMKGEKLFF. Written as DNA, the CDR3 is TGTGCCTGGAGAGAAACAGGGATGAAGGGGGAAAAACTGTTTTTT.

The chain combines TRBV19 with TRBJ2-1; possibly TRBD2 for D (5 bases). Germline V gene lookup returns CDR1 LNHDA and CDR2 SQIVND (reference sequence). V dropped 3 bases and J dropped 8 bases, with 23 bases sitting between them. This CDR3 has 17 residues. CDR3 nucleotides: TGTGCCAGTAGTATTCTTGGTCGATTAGGAGGTGGGCATGAGCAGTTCTTC. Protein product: CASSILGRLGGGHEQFF.